These 11 T cell receptor beta chains were all obtained from the same sample, sequenced in a study of cytomegalovirus exposure and HLA in healthy donors. This PCR relied on a set of 60 Vbeta primers and 13 Jbeta primers. The protocol was immunoSEQ multiplex PCR, while the TCRdb copy is restricted to in-frame clones and leaves out a portion. The data show some 200,000 clones, 80% to 85% seen once. The specimen sequenced was PBMCs. The receptors derive from a man aged 35-49 years in good health and CMV-seropositive.

The chain combines TRBV25-1 with TRBJ2-5; TRBD2 agrees at 9 bases. The ends lost 6 bases at V and 6 bases at J; junction bases unmatched: 8. CDR3 length: 14 residues. Germline values: CDR1 MGHDK, CDR2 SYGVNS. This CDR3 is CASSVVAGAKTQYF. The CDR3, as DNA: TGTGCCAGCAGCGTGGTAGCGGGGGCAAAGACCCAGTACTTC.

V gene TRBV9 combines with J gene TRBJ1-3; a weak D match, TRBD1 (5 bases). Per the germline V gene, CDR1 is SGDLS and CDR2 is YYNGEE. The CDR3 length is 16 residues. V was clipped by 0 bases and J by 0 bases, with 10 bases between them. The CDR3 protein is CASSVDRWSSGNTIYF. The CDR3 DNA reads TGTGCCAGCAGCGTAGACAGGTGGAGCTCTGGAAACACCATATATTTT. Together with reference TRBV9 and TRBJ1-3, the CDR3 gives the full variable domain: DSGVTQTPKHLITATGQRVTLRCSPRSGDLSVYWYQQSLDQGLQFLIQYYNGEERAKGNILERFSAQQFPDLHSELNLSSLELGDSALYFCASSVDRWSSGNTIYFGEGSWLTVV.

This sequence joins TRBV29-1 and TRBJ2-7; 7 bases align to TRBD1. Per germline, CDR1 SQVTM and CDR2 ANQGSEA. V lost 4 bases to trimming and J lost 1 base; unmatched junction nucleotides: 7. CDR3 length: 14 amino acids. The CDR3 sequence is CSVGVTGWSYEQYF. The CDR3 nucleotides read TGCAGCGTTGGCGTGACAGGGTGGTCCTACGAGCAGTACTTC.

The chain is built from TRBV30 and TRBJ2-5; 10 positions match TRBD2. CDR1 is GTSNPN, CDR2 SVGIG, per germline (reference sequence). The CDR3 consists of 15 residues. V dropped 2 bases and J dropped 3; count of bases not matched to a gene: 6. The CDR3 sequence is CAWSMSGGAEETQYF. The CDR3, as DNA: TGTGCCTGGAGTATGAGCGGGGGGGCCGAAGAGACCCAGTACTTC.

The DNA of the CDR3 is TGTGCCAGCAGTTACTCACTTGACAGCAACTATGGCTACACCTTC. Protein: CASSYSLDSNYGYTF. This chain uses TRBV6-5 with TRBJ1-2; D perhaps matches TRBD1 (5 bases). V was cut by 0 bases and J by 2 bases, with 10 bases left in between. Germline assignment: CDR1 MNHEY and CDR2 SVGAGI. The CDR3 runs to 15 residues.

The V call is TRBV5-4, the J call TRBJ1-4; TRBD1 matches 8 bases. This CDR3 region has 14 residues. V lost 7 bases to trimming and J lost 3 bases; unmatched junction nucleotides: 5. CDR1 is SGHNT and CDR2 is YYREEE in the germline V gene (reference sequence). CDR3 sequence reads: CASWTQGANEKLFF. The CDR3 DNA follows: TGTGCCAGCTGGACACAGGGGGCTAATGAAAAACTGTTTTTT.

This clone showed up just once. This chain uses TRBV6-6 with TRBJ1-4, with D uncertain. The germline CDR1 and CDR2 sequences are MNHNY and SVGAGI (reference sequence). V was pared by 6 bases and J by 2 bases, with 10 bases between. The CDR3 sequence is 14 residues long. The CDR3 region is CASRQRVTNEKLFF. In DNA, the CDR3 is TGTGCCAGCAGACAGCGGGTGACTAATGAAAAACTGTTTTTT.

The chain links TRBV9 to TRBJ2-1; D is perhaps TRBD1 (6 bases). Germline CDR1 and CDR2: SGDLS and YYNGEE. The CDR3 is made up of 17 amino acids. The V end was cut by 0 bases, the J end by 5 bases, with 18 bases between. DNA of the CDR3: TGTGCCAGCAGCGTAGACCTTGGTGGACAGTCCCACAATGAGCAGTTCTTC. Translation: CASSVDLGGQSHNEQFF.

The chain joins TRBV7-9 to TRBJ2-3; 8 positions agree with TRBD2. With 4 bases clipped from V and 3 bases from J, the junction kept 12 bases outside the gene matches. Per the germline V gene, CDR1 is SEHNR and CDR2 is FQNEAQ (reference sequence). This CDR3 is 17 amino acids long. CDR3 sequence (DNA): TGTGCCAGCAGCTCCGGGTTAGACCGGGGGGGGACAGATACGCAGTATTTT. It codes for CASSSGLDRGGTDTQYF.

The chain joins TRBV6-5 to TRBJ2-2, with TRBD1 identical over 9 bases. Germline V gives CDR1 MNHEY, CDR2 SVGAGI. With 5 bases clipped from V and 6 bases from J, the junction kept 4 bases outside the gene matches. CDR3 length: 14 residues. CDR3 protein: CASSRQGVAGELFF. In nucleotides, the CDR3 is TGTGCCAGCAGTCGACAGGGGGTGGCCGGGGAGCTGTTTTTT.

The chain has TRBV7-6 and TRBJ2-1, with TRBD1 as a possible D gene (5 bases). This CDR3 has 15 amino acids. Germline V gives CDR1 SGHVS, CDR2 FNYEAQ. Between the trimmed V and J ends, which lost 1 base and 2 bases, there was a span of 9 bases. In DNA form, the CDR3 reads TGTGCCAGCAGCTTAGAGATAGGGGCCTACAATGAGCAGTTCTTC. Its protein is CASSLEIGAYNEQFF. The full variable domain, its missing parts supplied by reference TRBV7-6 and TRBJ2-1, is GAGVSQSPRYKVTKRGQDVALRCDPISGHVSLYWYRQALGQGPEFLTYFNYEAQQDKSGLPNDRFSAERPEGSISTLTIQRTEQRDSAMYRCASSLEIGAYNEQFFGPGTRLTVL.